The 21 T cell receptor beta chains presented below share a single source sample, sequenced in a study of metastatic and nonmetastatic thyroid tumors. TCRdb recomputed clones from the PCR reads via MiXCR. The sample lists 25,000 to 30,000 clones; roughly 25% were seen once. Patients had received no treatment of any kind before thyroid surgery. The sample taken for sequencing was blood. Every receptor here comes from a female donor with papillary thyroid cancer or a benign thyroid nodule (not recorded which). Some clones in this sample may be carry-over from other donors' samples.

V is TRBV2 and J is TRBJ2-3; TRBD2 might be the D (6 bases). This CDR3 has 17 residues. Germline CDR1 SNHLY, CDR2 FYNNEI. V was clipped by 6 bases and J by 3 bases, with 22 bases between them. DNA of the CDR3: TGTGCCAGCAGGACGACTTGGACGGCGGGAACAACAGATACGCAGTATTTT. As protein: CASRTTWTAGTTDTQYF.

This clone is judged medium-sized. The chain employs TRBV6-5 and TRBJ1-1, with D perhaps TRBD1 (6 bases). Germline CDR1 and CDR2: MNHEY and SVGAGI. V lost 0 bases, J lost 2 bases, and 10 bases lay in between. CDR3 size: 15 residues. DNA of the CDR3: TGTGCCAGCAGTTACTCCCCCAGGGGAAACACTGAAGCTTTCTTT. This translates into CASSYSPRGNTEAFF.

This clone was picked up a small number of times. This chain joins TRBV11-3 and TRBJ2-2; D gene unclear. Germline V gene lookup returns CDR1 SGHNT and CDR2 YENEEA. The CDR3 spans 15 residues. Trimming left V 0 bases short and J 7 bases short, with 12 bases between. CDR3 sequence: CASSLEGWTVGELFF. Written as DNA, the CDR3 is TGTGCCAGCAGCTTAGAGGGCTGGACGGTCGGGGAGCTGTTTTTT. Looking up the rest from reference TRBV11-3 and TRBJ2-2 gives the full variable domain: EAGVVQSPRYKIIEKKQPVAFWCNPISGHNTLYWYLQNLGQGPELLIRYENEEAVDDSQLPKDRFSAERLKGVDSTLKIQPAELGDSAVYLCASSLEGWTVGELFFGEGSRLTVL.

Ten or more counts support this clone. This sequence joins TRBV6-1 and TRBJ2-1; 11 bases line up with TRBD2. This CDR3 spans 16 amino acids. Germline V gene sequence: CDR1 MNHNS, CDR2 SASEGT. The V and J ends lost 6 bases and 3 bases, in that order; junction bases with no gene match: 7. In DNA form, the CDR3 reads TGTGCCAGCAGGGGCTTAGCGGGAGGGGGCTACAATGAGCAGTTCTTC. It codes for CASRGLAGGGYNEQFF.

This chain connects TRBV30 to TRBJ1-5; D remains unclear. The length of the CDR3 is 17 residues. Germline V gene sequence: CDR1 GTSNPN, CDR2 SVGIG (reference sequence). The V gene lost 2 bases and the J gene lost 0 bases, with 17 bases spanning the gap. CDR3 in DNA: TGTGCCTGGAGTCCAACCCAATCAGGACTTAGCAATCAGCCCCAGCATTTT. This translates into CAWSPTQSGLSNQPQHF.

This clone was observed many times. CDR3 coding DNA: TGCAGTGCTAGAGATTATTTTGGCGAGACCCAGTACTTC. Its translation is CSARDYFGETQYF. This chain joins TRBV20-1 and TRBJ2-5; D uncertain. Trimming left V 0 bases short and J 5 bases short, with 10 bases between. The CDR3 spans 13 residues. The germline gives CDR1 DFQATT, CDR2 SNEGSKA (reference sequence).

Many counts were recorded for this clone. The V call is TRBV28, the J call TRBJ2-3; TRBD1 aligns across 9 bases. V shed 6 bases and J 6 bases; nucleotides not matched to a gene: 16. Germline V gene sequence: CDR1 MDHEN, CDR2 SYDVKM. The CDR3 is 17 residues long. The CDR3 DNA reads as TGTGCCAGCAGCAGTCCCGGGACAGGGCGAGGAGGGGATACGCAGTATTTT. This sequence encodes CASSSPGTGRGGDTQYF.

This clone was seen many times. V gene TRBV3-1 combines with J gene TRBJ1-6; D not resolved. CDR1 LGHDT and CDR2 YNNKEL come from the germline V gene (reference sequence). The CDR3 has 17 amino acids. The V gene lost 4 bases and the J gene lost 7 bases, with 20 bases spanning the gap. The CDR3 bases are TGTGCCAGCAGCCGAGACCAACCGGGTCTGGCGAATTCACCCCTCCACTTT. It is translated as CASSRDQPGLANSPLHF. The full variable domain, with the rest looked up from reference TRBV3-1 and TRBJ1-6, is DTAVSQTPKYLVTQMGNDKSIKCEQNLGHDTMYWYKQDSKKFLKIMFSYNNKELIINETVPNRFSPKSPDKAHLNLHINSLELGDSAVYFCASSRDQPGLANSPLHFGNGTRLTVT.

This clone was detected many times. V is TRBV28 and J is TRBJ2-1; 9 nucleotides line up with TRBD1. CDR3 size: 15 residues. Trimming removed 6 bases from V and 4 bases from J; junction bases left unmatched: 7. Germline CDR1 is MDHEN and CDR2 is SYDVKM. The CDR3 sequence is CASRPPGQGYNEQFF. The CDR3 coding sequence is TGTGCCAGCAGACCACCGGGACAGGGTTACAATGAGCAGTTCTTC.

This clone appeared once. This chain connects TRBV4-1 to TRBJ2-1; tentative D call: TRBD1 (6 bases). Germline assignment: CDR1 MGHRA and CDR2 YSYEKL. V shed 6 bases and J shed 7 bases, with 25 bases lying between them. The CDR3 is made up of 17 amino acids. The CDR3 loop is CASRPLPLLRGLNEQFF. As DNA, the CDR3 is TGCGCCAGCAGGCCTCTCCCTCTACTCAGGGGCCTTAATGAGCAGTTCTTC.

The CDR3 loop reads CASSLMSRGPYF. Written as DNA, the CDR3 is TGTGCCAGCAGTTTAATGTCCAGGGGGCCGTACTTC. V gene TRBV28 combines with J gene TRBJ2-5; 8 bases are a match to TRBD1. V trimming: 2 bases; J trimming: 13 bases; junction bases outside the gene matches: 6. Germline-derived CDR1 and CDR2 are MDHEN and SYDVKM. The CDR3 is made up of 12 amino acids.

In its sample, this clone was seen once. The chain links TRBV7-1 to TRBJ2-2, with 11 bases matching TRBD2. TRBV7-1 is annotated as an ORF whose role is uncertain. There are 20 residues in the CDR3. The J segment lost 0 bases and the V segment lost 2 bases, leaving 11 bases of the junction unmatched. CDR3 in amino acids: CASSSNYGLAGAANTGELFF. The CDR3 DNA is TGTGCCAGCAGCTCAAATTATGGACTAGCGGGTGCCGCGAACACCGGGGAGCTGTTTTTT.

In this sample, this clone turned up many times. The chain joins TRBV10-3 to TRBJ2-2; D is unclear. Germline V gene lookup returns CDR1 ENHRY and CDR2 SYGVKD. This CDR3 is built from 14 residues. The germline V and J ends were trimmed by 0 bases and 6 bases, with 8 bases remaining between them. This CDR3 is CAISESRAPGELFF. The CDR3, as DNA: TGTGCCATCAGTGAGTCTAGGGCCCCCGGGGAGCTGTTTTTT.

The chain links TRBV11-2 to TRBJ1-2; no clear D. This CDR3 comprises 17 residues. The V end lost 1 base, the J end lost 2 bases, and 17 bases lay between the germline ends. The germline V gene has CDR1 SGHAT and CDR2 FQNNGV. CDR3 DNA sequence: TGTGCCAGCAGCTTAGTAGGCCGGGGAATATACAACTATGGCTACACCTTC. Translated, it gives CASSLVGRGIYNYGYTF.

The chain is built from TRBV3-1 and TRBJ2-5; D perhaps matches TRBD2 (5 bases). Germline V gene sequence: CDR1 LGHDT, CDR2 YNNKEL (reference sequence). V was clipped by 4 bases and J by 3 bases, with 12 bases between them. The CDR3 spans 14 residues. CDR3 sequence (DNA): TGTGCCAGCAGCCCGATCCGGGAAGAAGAGACCCAGTACTTC. It encodes CASSPIREEETQYF.

This clone was detected a few times. The V and J genes are TRBV6-1 and TRBJ2-2; D may be TRBD1 (5 bases). CDR1 and CDR2 from the germline V gene are MNHNS and SASEGT. Trimming left V 4 bases short and J 6 bases short, with 18 bases between. CDR3 length: 16 residues. This CDR3 is CASSAARVAVSGELFF. The CDR3 DNA follows: TGTGCCAGCAGTGCTGCCAGGGTTGCTGTCTCCGGGGAGCTGTTTTTT.

This clone was seen ten or more times. This rearrangement joins TRBV7-2 to TRBJ1-5, with D possibly matching TRBD1 (6 bases). The CDR3 totals 14 residues. Trimming took off 4 bases at V and 2 bases at J, with 9 bases between the two ends. The germline CDR1 and CDR2 sequences are SGHTA and FQGNSA. Here the CDR3 DNA reads TGTGCCAGCAGCTCCAGACAGGGCAATCAGCCCCAGCATTTT. Translated, it gives CASSSRQGNQPQHF. The full variable domain, in which reference TRBV7-2 and TRBJ1-5 provide the parts outside the CDR3, is GAGVSQSPSNKVTEKGKDVELRCDPISGHTALYWYRQSLGQGLEFLIYFQGNSAPDKSGLPSDRFSAERTGGSVSTLTIQRTQQEDSAVYLCASSSRQGNQPQHFGDGTRLSIL.

This clone was seen only a few times. At one end, the junction sequence differs from germline, possibly due to a read error. Other DNA sequences in this specimen translate into the identical CDR3. The gene calls are TRBV6-6 and TRBJ2-2; 8 positions agree with TRBD2. Germline V gene lookup returns CDR1 MNHNY and CDR2 SVGAGI (reference sequence). This CDR3 comprises 16 residues. CDR3 protein: CASIYQQAGATGELFF. The CDR3, as DNA: TGTGCCAGCATTTACCAGCAAGCGGGAGCCACCGGTGAGCTGTTTTTT.

At least ten counts were recorded for this clone. The chain employs TRBV2 and TRBJ2-7, with D perhaps TRBD1 or TRBD2 (5 bases each). The CDR3 spans 14 residues. Trimming left V 9 bases short and J 2 bases short, with 17 bases between. CDR1 SNHLY and CDR2 FYNNEI come from the germline V gene. CDR3 in amino acids: CARTSGTETYEQYV. The CDR3, as DNA: TGTGCCAGAACCTCCGGGACGGAGACCTACGAGCAGTACGTC.

The sample holds a few counts of this clone. The J gene is TRBJ2-3, the V gene TRBV19, with a tentative D call TRBD1 (5 bases). V lost 3 bases and J 2 bases, leaving 12 bases between the germline ends. Germline-derived CDR1 and CDR2 are LNHDA and SQIVND (reference sequence). The CDR3 runs 15 residues. The CDR3 protein is CASSMAAGPTDTQYF. The CDR3, as DNA: TGTGCCAGTAGTATGGCGGCAGGGCCCACAGATACGCAGTATTTT.

A remark on this clone: The junction does not match germline at one end; this may be a read error. The rearrangement joins TRBV11-1 to TRBJ2-3, with TRBD2 matching over 15 bases. CDR1 is SGHAT, CDR2 FQDESV, per germline (reference sequence). This CDR3 has 16 amino acids. The CDR3 DNA is TGTGCCAGCATGGGACTAGCGGGAGGATGGTCCGATATGCAGTATTTT. This codes for CASMGLAGGWSDMQYF. The whole variable domain, filled in from reference TRBV11-1 and TRBJ2-3, reads EAEVAQSPRYKITEKSQAVAFWCDPISGHATLYWYRQILGQGPELLVQFQDESVVDDSQLPKDRFSAERLKGVDSTLKIQPAELGDSAMYLCASMGLAGGWSDMQYFGPGTRLTVL.